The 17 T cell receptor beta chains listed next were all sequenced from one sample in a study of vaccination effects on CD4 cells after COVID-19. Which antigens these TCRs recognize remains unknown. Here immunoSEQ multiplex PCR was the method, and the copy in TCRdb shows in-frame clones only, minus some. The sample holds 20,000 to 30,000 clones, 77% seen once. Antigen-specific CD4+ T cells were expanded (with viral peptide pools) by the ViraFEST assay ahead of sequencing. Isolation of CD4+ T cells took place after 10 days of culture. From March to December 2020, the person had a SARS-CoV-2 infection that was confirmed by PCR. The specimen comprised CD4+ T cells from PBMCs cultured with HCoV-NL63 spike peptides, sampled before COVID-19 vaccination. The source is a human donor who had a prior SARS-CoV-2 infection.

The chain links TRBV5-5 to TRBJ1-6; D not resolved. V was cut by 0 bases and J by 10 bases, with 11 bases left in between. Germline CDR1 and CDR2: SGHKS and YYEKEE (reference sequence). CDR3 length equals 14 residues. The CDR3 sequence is CASSLVRIGSPLHF. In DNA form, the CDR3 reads TGTGCCAGCAGCTTGGTACGGATAGGGTCACCCCTCCACTTT.

The CDR3: CASSQYTRNNEQFF. CDR3 DNA sequence: TGTGCCAGCAGCCAATATACTCGAAATAATGAGCAGTTCTTC. V usage is TRBV5-4 and J usage is TRBJ2-1; D not resolved. V lost 4 bases to trimming and J lost 7 bases, with 15 bases between them. The CDR3 contains 14 residues. CDR1 and CDR2 (germline): SGHNT, YYREEE (reference sequence).

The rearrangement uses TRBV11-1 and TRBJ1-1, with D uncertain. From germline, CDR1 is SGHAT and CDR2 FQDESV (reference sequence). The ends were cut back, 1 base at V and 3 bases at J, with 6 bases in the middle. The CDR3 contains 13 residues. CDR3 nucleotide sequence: TGTGCCAGCAGCTTAGGAGCAGACACTGAAGCTTTCTTT. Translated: CASSLGADTEAFF.

DNA of the CDR3: TGTGCCAGCGGGAGCTATAGCAATCAGCCCCAGCATTTT. Protein: CASGSYSNQPQHF. The gene calls are TRBV2 and TRBJ1-5; D uncertain. The CDR3 is made up of 13 amino acids. Germline CDR1 reads SNHLY; CDR2 reads FYNNEI. V lost 8 bases and J 0 bases, leaving 8 bases between the germline ends.

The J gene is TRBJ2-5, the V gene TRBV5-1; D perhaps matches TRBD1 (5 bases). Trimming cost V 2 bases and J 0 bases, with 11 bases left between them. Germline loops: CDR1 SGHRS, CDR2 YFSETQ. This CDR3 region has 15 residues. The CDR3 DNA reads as TGCGCCAGCAGCTTAATTACAGGACACCAAGAGACCCAGTACTTC. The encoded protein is CASSLITGHQETQYF.

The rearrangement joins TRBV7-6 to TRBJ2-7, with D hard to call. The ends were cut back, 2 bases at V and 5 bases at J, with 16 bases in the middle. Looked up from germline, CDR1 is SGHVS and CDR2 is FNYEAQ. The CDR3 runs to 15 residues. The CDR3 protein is CASSLNGQTGDEQYF. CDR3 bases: TGTGCCAGCAGCTTAAACGGCCAGACGGGCGACGAGCAGTACTTC.

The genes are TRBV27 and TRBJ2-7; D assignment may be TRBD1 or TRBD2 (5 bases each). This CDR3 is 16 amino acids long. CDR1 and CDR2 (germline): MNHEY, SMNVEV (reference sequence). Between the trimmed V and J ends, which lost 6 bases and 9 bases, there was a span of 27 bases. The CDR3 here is CASSPRLRDGPFWQYF. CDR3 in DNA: TGTGCCAGCAGCCCACGGCTCCGGGACGGACCATTTTGGCAGTACTTC.

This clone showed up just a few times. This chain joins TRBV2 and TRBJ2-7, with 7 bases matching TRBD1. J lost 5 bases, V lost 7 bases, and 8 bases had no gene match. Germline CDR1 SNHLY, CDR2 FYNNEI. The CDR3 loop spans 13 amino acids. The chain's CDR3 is CASKNRGSDEQYF. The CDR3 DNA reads TGTGCCAGCAAGAACAGGGGTAGCGACGAGCAGTACTTC.

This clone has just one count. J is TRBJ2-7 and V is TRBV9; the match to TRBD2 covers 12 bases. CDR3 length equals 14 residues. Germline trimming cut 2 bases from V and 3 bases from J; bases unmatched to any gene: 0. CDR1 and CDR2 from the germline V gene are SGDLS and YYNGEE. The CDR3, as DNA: TGTGCCAGCAGCGTGACTAGCGGGAGCTACGAGCAGTACTTC. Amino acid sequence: CASSVTSGSYEQYF.

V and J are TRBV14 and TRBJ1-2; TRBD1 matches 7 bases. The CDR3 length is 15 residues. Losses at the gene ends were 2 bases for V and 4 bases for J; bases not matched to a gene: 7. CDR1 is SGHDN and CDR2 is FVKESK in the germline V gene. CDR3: CASSQRQGLLYGYTF. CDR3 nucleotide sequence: TGTGCCAGCAGCCAAAGACAGGGCCTTCTCTATGGCTACACCTTC.

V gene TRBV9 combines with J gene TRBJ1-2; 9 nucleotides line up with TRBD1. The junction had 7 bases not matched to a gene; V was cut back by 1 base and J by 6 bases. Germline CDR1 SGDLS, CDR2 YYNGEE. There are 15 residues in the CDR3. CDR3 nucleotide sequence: TGTGCCAGCAGCGTACAAACAGGGGGCGCGAATGGCTACACCTTC. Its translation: CASSVQTGGANGYTF.

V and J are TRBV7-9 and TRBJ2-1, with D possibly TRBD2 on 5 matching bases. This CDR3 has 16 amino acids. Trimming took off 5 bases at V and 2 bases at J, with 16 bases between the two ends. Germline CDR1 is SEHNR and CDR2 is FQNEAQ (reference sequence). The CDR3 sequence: CASSRGGGFAYNEQFF. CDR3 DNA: TGTGCCAGCAGCCGGGGTGGCGGTTTTGCCTACAATGAGCAGTTCTTC.

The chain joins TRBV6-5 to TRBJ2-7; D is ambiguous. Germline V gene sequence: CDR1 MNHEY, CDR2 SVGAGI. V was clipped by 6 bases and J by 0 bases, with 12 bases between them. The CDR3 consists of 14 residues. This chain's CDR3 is CASRVKPRSYEQYF. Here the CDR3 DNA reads TGTGCCAGCAGGGTAAAACCTCGCTCCTACGAGCAGTACTTC.

Here the CDR3 DNA reads TGTGCCAGCAGCTTTACACAGACGGGTGAGCAGTACTTC. This encodes CASSFTQTGEQYF. The chain is built from TRBV11-3 and TRBJ2-7, with D uncertain. Germline CDR1 and CDR2: SGHNT and YENEEA. The CDR3 has 13 amino acids. The V end was cut by 3 bases, the J end by 7 bases, with 13 bases between.

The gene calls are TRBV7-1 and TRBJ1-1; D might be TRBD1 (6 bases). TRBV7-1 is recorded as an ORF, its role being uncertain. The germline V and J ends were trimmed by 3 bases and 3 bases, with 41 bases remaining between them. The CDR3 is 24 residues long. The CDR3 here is CASSSEDRGNNRTIGGMGDTEAFF. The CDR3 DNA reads TGTGCCAGCAGCTCCGAAGACCGAGGAAATAATCGTACGATAGGGGGTATGGGAGACACTGAAGCTTTCTTT.

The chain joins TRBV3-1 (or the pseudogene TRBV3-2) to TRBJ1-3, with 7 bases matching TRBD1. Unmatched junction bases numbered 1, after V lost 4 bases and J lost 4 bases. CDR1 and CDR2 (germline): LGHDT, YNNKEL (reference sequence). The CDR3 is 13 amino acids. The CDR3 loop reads CASSRQGGNTIYF. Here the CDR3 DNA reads TGTGCCAGCAGCCGACAGGGAGGAAACACCATATATTTT.

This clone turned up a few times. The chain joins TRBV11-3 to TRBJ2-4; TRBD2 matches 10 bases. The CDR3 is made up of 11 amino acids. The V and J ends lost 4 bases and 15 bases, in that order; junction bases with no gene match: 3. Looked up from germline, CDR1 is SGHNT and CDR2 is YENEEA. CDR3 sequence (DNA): TGTGCCAGCAGCTATAGCGGGAGGATGTACTTC. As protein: CASSYSGRMYF.